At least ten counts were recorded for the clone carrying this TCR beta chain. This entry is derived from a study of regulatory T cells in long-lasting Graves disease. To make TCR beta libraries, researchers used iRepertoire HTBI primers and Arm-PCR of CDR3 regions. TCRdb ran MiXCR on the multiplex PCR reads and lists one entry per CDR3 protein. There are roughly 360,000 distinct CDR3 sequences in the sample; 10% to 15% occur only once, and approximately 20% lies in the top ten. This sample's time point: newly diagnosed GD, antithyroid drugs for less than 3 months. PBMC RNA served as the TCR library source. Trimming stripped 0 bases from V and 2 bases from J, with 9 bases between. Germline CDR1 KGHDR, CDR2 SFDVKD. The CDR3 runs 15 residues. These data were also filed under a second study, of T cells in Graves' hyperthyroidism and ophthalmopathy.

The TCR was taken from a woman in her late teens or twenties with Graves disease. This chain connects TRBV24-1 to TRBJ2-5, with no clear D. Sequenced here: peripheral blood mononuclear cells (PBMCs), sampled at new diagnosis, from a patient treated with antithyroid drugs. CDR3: CATSDLVGLQETQYF. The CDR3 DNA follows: TGTGCCACCAGTGATTTGGTGGGCCTTCAAGAGACCCAGTACTTC.